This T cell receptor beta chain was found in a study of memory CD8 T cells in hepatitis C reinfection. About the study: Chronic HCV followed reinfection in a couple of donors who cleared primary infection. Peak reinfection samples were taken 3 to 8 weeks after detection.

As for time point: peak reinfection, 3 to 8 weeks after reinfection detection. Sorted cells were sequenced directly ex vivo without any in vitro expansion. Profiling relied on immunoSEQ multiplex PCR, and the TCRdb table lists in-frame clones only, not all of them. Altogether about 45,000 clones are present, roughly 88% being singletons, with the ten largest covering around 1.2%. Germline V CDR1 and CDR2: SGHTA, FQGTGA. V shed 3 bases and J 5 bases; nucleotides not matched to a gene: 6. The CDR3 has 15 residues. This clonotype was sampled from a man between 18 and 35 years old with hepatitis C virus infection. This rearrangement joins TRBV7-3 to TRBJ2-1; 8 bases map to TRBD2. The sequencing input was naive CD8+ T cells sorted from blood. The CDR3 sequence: CASSFIAGLNNEQFF. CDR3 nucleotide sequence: TGTGCCAGCAGCTTCATAGCGGGATTAAACAATGAGCAGTTCTTC.